This entry concerns a single T cell receptor (beta chain). What it binds is unknown. These data originate in a study of beta chain features in type 1 diabetes. The CDR3 has 16 residues. Per the germline V gene, CDR1 is LGHNA and CDR2 is YNFKEQ. V was clipped by 1 base and J by 6 bases; unmatched bases: 9. Study-level findings and limits: Equally in patients and controls, PCR might preferentially amplify shorter templates. Patients with Type 1 diabetes showed moderately but significantly shorter TCRB CDR3s in all four CD4+ subsets.

The whole isolated RNA underwent reverse transcription, so sequencing captured expressed TCRB transcripts. TCRdb's copy holds only in-frame clones and misses some; the assay was immunoSEQ multiplex PCR. The profile shows about 70,000 clones, approximately 50% of them singletons. Each population that was sorted was more than 98% pure. V gene TRBV4-2 combines with J gene TRBJ1-2; 9 positions match TRBD1. The sample comprised central memory CD4+ T cells from blood. The receptor was isolated from a man aged 25 to 45 with type 1 diabetes. Written as DNA, the CDR3 is TGTGCCAGCAGCCAAGGACTGCCGGGGACAGGGAATGGCTACACCTTC. This sequence encodes CASSQGLPGTGNGYTF.